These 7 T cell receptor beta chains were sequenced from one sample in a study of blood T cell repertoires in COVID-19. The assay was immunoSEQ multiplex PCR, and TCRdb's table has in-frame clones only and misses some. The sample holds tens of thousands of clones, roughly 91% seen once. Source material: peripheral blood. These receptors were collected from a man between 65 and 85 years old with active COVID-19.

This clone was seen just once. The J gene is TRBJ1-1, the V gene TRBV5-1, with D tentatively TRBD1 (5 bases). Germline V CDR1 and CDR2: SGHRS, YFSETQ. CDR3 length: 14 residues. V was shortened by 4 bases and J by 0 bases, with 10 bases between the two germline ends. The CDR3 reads CASSPAGVNTEAFF. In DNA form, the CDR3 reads TGCGCCAGCAGCCCGGCGGGGGTGAACACTGAAGCTTTCTTT.

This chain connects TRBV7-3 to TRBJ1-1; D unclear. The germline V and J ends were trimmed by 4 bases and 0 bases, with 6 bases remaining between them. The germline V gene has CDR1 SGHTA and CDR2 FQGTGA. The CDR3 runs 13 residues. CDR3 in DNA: TGTGCCAGCAGCTATAACATGAACACTGAAGCTTTCTTT. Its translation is CASSYNMNTEAFF.

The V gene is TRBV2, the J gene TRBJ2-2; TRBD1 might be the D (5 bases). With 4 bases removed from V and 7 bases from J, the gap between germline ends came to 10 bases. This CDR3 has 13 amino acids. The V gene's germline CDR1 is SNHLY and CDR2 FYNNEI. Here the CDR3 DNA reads TGTGCCAGCAGTGCACCAGGGCACGGGGAGCTGTTTTTT. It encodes CASSAPGHGELFF.

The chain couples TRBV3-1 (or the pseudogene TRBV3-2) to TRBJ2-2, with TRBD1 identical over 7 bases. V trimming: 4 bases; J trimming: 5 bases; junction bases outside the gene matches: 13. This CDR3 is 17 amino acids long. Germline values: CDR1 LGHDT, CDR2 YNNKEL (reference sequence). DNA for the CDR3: TGTGCCAGCAGCCCAGGATTCTCAGGGGGTCCTACCGGGGAGCTGTTTTTT. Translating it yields CASSPGFSGGPTGELFF.

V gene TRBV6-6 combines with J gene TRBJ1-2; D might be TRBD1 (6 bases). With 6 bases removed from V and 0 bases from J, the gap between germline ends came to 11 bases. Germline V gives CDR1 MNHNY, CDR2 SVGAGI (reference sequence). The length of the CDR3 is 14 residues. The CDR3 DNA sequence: TGTGCCAGCAGGGAGGACAGTACTAACTATGGCTACACCTTC. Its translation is CASREDSTNYGYTF.

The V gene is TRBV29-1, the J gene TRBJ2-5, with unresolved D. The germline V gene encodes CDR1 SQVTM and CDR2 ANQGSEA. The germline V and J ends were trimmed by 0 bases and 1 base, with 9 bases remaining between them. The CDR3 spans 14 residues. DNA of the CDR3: TGCAGCGTTGAAGACCCGCCGGTCCAAGAGACCCAGTACTTC. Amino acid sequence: CSVEDPPVQETQYF.

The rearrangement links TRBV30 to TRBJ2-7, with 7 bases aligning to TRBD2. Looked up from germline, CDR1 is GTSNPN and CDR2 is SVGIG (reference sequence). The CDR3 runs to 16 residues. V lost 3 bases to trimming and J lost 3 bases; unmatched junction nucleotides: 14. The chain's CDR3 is CAWSDLLARHLYEQYF. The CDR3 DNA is TGTGCCTGGAGCGATTTACTAGCGAGGCATCTCTACGAGCAGTACTTC.